Below, 27 T cell receptor beta chains from the same sample are listed, as sequenced in a study of spatial heterogeneity in lung cancer. As to time point: sample taken at primary tumor resection. One entry per CDR3 protein results from TCRdb running MiXCR on the 5' RACE reads. The sample shows about 12,000 distinct CDR3 sequences, under 6.5% of them seen only once. Study-wide results and caveats: Counts of expanded alpha and beta TCRs within tumors tracked the tumor nonsynonymous mutation count.

Antigens for these TCRs are unknown. Here the sequenced sample was lung tumor tissue, taken at surgery. The receptor set was obtained from a male donor with early-stage non-small cell lung cancer.

In its sample, this clonotype was seen many times. The gene calls are TRBV15 and TRBJ2-1; 11 bases match TRBD2. J gave up 7 bases and V 2 bases, and 10 bases lay outside the gene matches. CDR1 and CDR2 from the germline V gene are LNHNV and YYDKDF (reference sequence). The CDR3 spans 17 residues. CDR3 nucleotides: TGTGCCACCAGCAGACAAACCCTAGCGGGAGGAAGGAATGAGCAGTTCTTC. Its translation: CATSRQTLAGGRNEQFF.

This clonotype was seen at least ten times. The chain couples TRBV28 to TRBJ2-1; tentatively, D is TRBD2 (5 bases). CDR1 and CDR2 from the germline V gene are MDHEN and SYDVKM. This CDR3 comprises 15 residues. V lost 6 bases and J lost 5, with 17 bases in between. The CDR3 is CASRGSVRRNNEQFF. CDR3 nucleotide sequence: TGTGCCAGCAGGGGTAGCGTGCGGCGAAACAATGAGCAGTTCTTC.

This clonotype was counted ten times or more. This chain joins TRBV20-1 and TRBJ2-7; 7 bases map to TRBD2. Germline V gene sequence: CDR1 DFQATT, CDR2 SNEGSKA (reference sequence). V lost 0 bases to trimming and J lost 2 bases; unmatched junction nucleotides: 4. The CDR3 is 14 residues long. The CDR3 sequence is CSARDQRGTYEQYF. For the CDR3, the DNA is TGCAGTGCTAGAGATCAGCGGGGTACCTACGAGCAGTACTTC.

This clonotype was observed many times. The chain employs TRBV12-3 or TRBV12-4 and TRBJ2-1, with 9 bases identical to TRBD1. The CDR3 spans 15 residues. V gave up 6 bases and J gave up 4 bases; unmatched junction bases: 7. In DNA form, the CDR3 reads TGTGCCAGCAGACCTCGGACAGGGGTTTACAATGAGCAGTTCTTC. Translating it yields CASRPRTGVYNEQFF.

This clonotype has more than one count but fewer than ten. The chain uses TRBV4-2 and TRBJ2-5, with D possibly being TRBD2 (6 bases). The CDR3 is 15 amino acids. V dropped 0 bases and J dropped 5 bases, with 13 bases sitting between them. CDR1 is LGHNA and CDR2 is YNFKEQ in the germline V gene. CDR3 sequence (DNA): TGTGCCAGCAGCCAAGAGGGACTGCCTACGGAGACCCAGTACTTC. Translation: CASSQEGLPTETQYF.

As regards this clonotype: A read error may explain this, as a much larger clone is one base away. The rearrangement uses TRBV15 and TRBJ1-3; D not certain. Per germline, CDR1 LNHNV and CDR2 YYDKDF (reference sequence). With 0 bases removed from V and 0 bases from J, the gap between germline ends came to 6 bases. There are 15 residues in the CDR3. As DNA, the CDR3 is TGTGCCACCAGCAGAGAGGTCTTCTCTGGAAACACCATATATTTT. Translation: CATSREVFSGNTIYF. The full variable domain, with the rest looked up from reference TRBV15 and TRBJ1-3, is DAMVIQNPRYQVTQFGKPVTLSCSQTLNHNVMYWYQQKSSQAPKLLFHYYDKDFNNEADTPDNFQSRRPNTSFCFLDIRSPGLGDTAMYLCATSREVFSGNTIYFGEGSWLTVV.

This clonotype was counted at least ten times. The J gene is TRBJ2-1, the V gene TRBV20-1, with D possibly matching TRBD2 (5 bases). There are 15 residues in the CDR3. Germline-derived CDR1 and CDR2 are DFQATT and SNEGSKA (reference sequence). V dropped 6 bases and J dropped 9 bases, with 24 bases sitting between them. The CDR3 DNA sequence: TGCAGTGCCCCCGAGGCTAGCCGAACCTCGGGTGAGCAGTTCTTC. Protein: CSAPEASRTSGEQFF.

This clonotype was seen ten or more times. V and J are TRBV29-1 and TRBJ1-1; D is undetermined. Germline V CDR1 and CDR2: SQVTM, ANQGSEA. Between the trimmed V and J ends, which lost 4 bases and 0 bases, there was a span of 12 bases. The CDR3 runs to 14 residues. The CDR3 bases are TGCAGCGTTGGGAGCGCGGTAATGAACACTGAAGCTTTCTTT. It specifies CSVGSAVMNTEAFF.

This clonotype was detected ten times or more. The rearrangement links TRBV19 to TRBJ1-6, with D perhaps matching TRBD1 (5 bases). V lost 4 bases and J 9 bases, leaving 16 bases between the germline ends. This CDR3 contains 15 residues. Germline V CDR1 and CDR2: LNHDA, SQIVND (reference sequence). The CDR3 here is CASSSAGSGGSPLHF. CDR3 in DNA: TGTGCCAGTAGTAGTGCCGGGTCCGGGGGTTCACCCCTCCACTTT.

This clonotype was counted ten times or more. The genes are TRBV6-1 and TRBJ2-7; D unresolved. V was trimmed by 2 bases and J by 5 bases, leaving 13 bases between them. This CDR3 is 14 amino acids long. The germline V gene has CDR1 MNHNS and CDR2 SASEGT. The CDR3 sequence: CASSEMVFHHEQYV. CDR3 in DNA: TGTGCCAGCAGTGAAATGGTCTTTCACCACGAGCAGTACGTC.

In its sample, this clonotype was seen many times. The chain's CDR3 is CASSSRDLKNLAKNIQYF. CDR3 bases: TGTGCCAGCAGTTCCCGGGACTTGAAAAATCTAGCCAAAAACATTCAGTACTTC. This chain uses TRBV6-6 with TRBJ2-4, with D possibly matching TRBD2 (6 bases). There are 18 residues in the CDR3. Germline V gene data show CDR1 as MNHNY and CDR2 as SVGAGI (reference sequence). V shed 4 bases and J shed 0 bases, with 19 bases lying between them.

This clonotype was recorded at least ten times. The chain links TRBV6-6 to TRBJ2-2, with no clear D. Germline lookup yields CDR1 MNHNY and CDR2 SVGAGI (reference sequence). V gave up 2 bases and J gave up 4 bases, with 11 bases separating them. The CDR3 is 15 amino acids. CDR3 nucleotides: TGTGCCAGCAGTTACGGGTCAGGAGCCACCGGGGAGCTGTTTTTT. Translation gives CASSYGSGATGELFF.

This clonotype came up many times. The V gene is TRBV27, the J gene TRBJ1-1; perhaps TRBD1 as D (5 bases). V was cut by 4 bases and J by 6 bases, with 9 bases left in between. Germline assignment: CDR1 MNHEY and CDR2 SMNVEV (reference sequence). The CDR3 totals 12 residues. The CDR3 DNA reads as TGTGCCAGCAGTTCCAGGGTCTCTGAAGCTTTCTTT. The encoded protein is CASSSRVSEAFF.

This chain connects TRBV4-3 to TRBJ1-2; 8 nucleotides align to TRBD1. The germline gives CDR1 LGHNA, CDR2 YSLEER. V was clipped by 0 bases and J by 2 bases; unmatched bases: 2. The CDR3 consists of 15 residues. This CDR3 is CASSQERQGNYGYTF. The CDR3 nucleotides read TGCGCCAGCAGCCAAGAAAGACAGGGGAACTATGGCTACACCTTC.

This clonotype was detected ten times or more. The chain joins TRBV27 to TRBJ1-1, with D possibly TRBD1 on 5 matching bases. V was clipped by 6 bases and J by 0 bases, with 17 bases between them. The CDR3 is 16 amino acids. CDR1 and CDR2 from the germline V gene are MNHEY and SMNVEV (reference sequence). In nucleotides, the CDR3 is TGTGCCAGCAGACGGGGGAACGAGAATCTGAACACTGAAGCTTTCTTT. Translation: CASRRGNENLNTEAFF.

In its sample, this clonotype was seen many times. The chain is built from TRBV6-2 or TRBV6-3 and TRBJ2-2; 8 bases line up with TRBD1. This CDR3 has 15 amino acids. The germline V gene encodes CDR1 MNHEY and CDR2 SVGEGT. J lost 0 bases, V lost 7 bases, and 4 bases had no gene match. The CDR3 sequence is CASTTDRANTGELFF. Written as DNA, the CDR3 is TGTGCCAGCACGACGGACAGGGCGAACACCGGGGAGCTGTTTTTT.

The J gene is TRBJ2-3, the V gene TRBV19, with D perhaps matching TRBD1 or TRBD2 (6 bases each). CDR3 length: 14 amino acids. CDR1 LNHDA and CDR2 SQIVND come from the germline V gene (reference sequence). The ends were cut back, 3 bases at V and 1 base at J, with 8 bases in the middle. CDR3 bases: TGTGCCAGTAGTATCCGGGGGCGCACAGATACGCAGTATTTT. It is translated as CASSIRGRTDTQYF. The full variable domain, in which reference TRBV19 and TRBJ2-3 provide the parts outside the CDR3, is DGGITQSPKYLFRKEGQNVTLSCEQNLNHDAMYWYRQDPGQGLRLIYYSQIVNDFQKGDIAEGYSVSREKKESFPLTVTSAQKNPTAFYLCASSIRGRTDTQYFGPGTRLTVL.

Details on this clonotype: A much larger clone is a single base away; this may be a read error. V usage is TRBV29-1 and J usage is TRBJ2-7; D remains ambiguous. CDR1 is SQVTM, CDR2 ANQGSEA, per germline. CDR3 length: 12 amino acids. Trimming removed 4 bases at V and 7 bases at J, with 14 bases between. Written as DNA, the CDR3 is TGCAGCGTTGTTGCAGACCTCTATGAGCAGTACGTC. It encodes CSVVADLYEQYV.

This clonotype showed up many times. The V and J genes are TRBV12-3 or TRBV12-4 and TRBJ2-2, with D hard to call. V dropped 0 bases and J dropped 4 bases, with 9 bases sitting between them. The CDR3 contains 15 residues. The CDR3 sequence: CASSLALAATGELFF. The CDR3 DNA reads as TGTGCCAGCAGTTTAGCGCTCGCCGCCACCGGGGAGCTGTTTTTT.

Ten or more counts support this clonotype. CDR3 nucleotide sequence: TGCGCCAGCAGGACTGTCGGGAGCCTCACAGATACGCAGTATTTT. Translation: CASRTVGSLTDTQYF. The chain employs TRBV5-1 and TRBJ2-3; TRBD2 might be the D (6 bases). The germline V gene has CDR1 SGHRS and CDR2 YFSETQ. Between the trimmed V and J ends, which lost 5 bases and 2 bases, there was a span of 15 bases. The CDR3 spans 15 residues.

The CDR3 here is CASSQDQGSFYGYTF. CDR3 nucleotide sequence: TGCGCCAGCAGCCAAGATCAAGGCTCCTTCTATGGCTACACCTTC. The J gene is TRBJ1-2, the V gene TRBV4-3; D is ambiguous. Germline loops: CDR1 LGHNA, CDR2 YSLEER. The CDR3 spans 15 residues. V was cut by 0 bases and J by 4 bases, with 12 bases left in between.

This clonotype was observed at least ten times. The CDR3 region is CASSWGQRVYNSPLHF. For the CDR3, the DNA is TGCGCCAGCAGCTGGGGACAGAGAGTCTATAATTCACCCCTCCACTTT. The rearrangement links TRBV5-1 to TRBJ1-6, with 7 nucleotides matching TRBD1. This CDR3 is 16 amino acids long. Germline V CDR1 and CDR2: SGHRS, YFSETQ. With 3 bases clipped from V and 3 bases from J, the junction kept 6 bases outside the gene matches.

This clonotype has a count of ten or more. The chain employs TRBV30 and TRBJ1-2; D unclear. CDR3 length equals 13 residues. V was trimmed by 0 bases and J by 10 bases, leaving 15 bases between them. The germline V gene has CDR1 GTSNPN and CDR2 SVGIG (reference sequence). The CDR3 nucleotides read TGTGCCTGGAGTGTATCCGACGAGGCGTCCTACACCTTC. Translation gives CAWSVSDEASYTF. Full variable domain (outside the CDR3, taken from reference TRBV30 and TRBJ1-2): SQTIHQWPATLVQPVGSPLSLECTVEGTSNPNLYWYRQAAGRGLQLLFYSVGIGQISSEVPQNLSASRPQDRQFILSSKKLLLSDSGFYLCAWSVSDEASYTFGSGTRLTVV.

The chain employs TRBV20-1 and TRBJ1-4; D remains unclear. Germline lookup yields CDR1 DFQATT and CDR2 SNEGSKA (reference sequence). The V gene lost 5 bases and the J gene lost 7 bases, with 14 bases spanning the gap. There are 13 residues in the CDR3. CDR3 nucleotide sequence: TGCAGTGCTCAATCCGCCGATCCTGAAAAACTGTTTTTT. Amino acid sequence: CSAQSADPEKLFF.

In regard to this clonotype: One base away lies a much larger clone, so this may be a sequencing read error. The V gene is TRBV7-9, the J gene TRBJ1-4; 7 bases are a match to TRBD1. Germline V gene lookup returns CDR1 SEHNR and CDR2 FQNEAQ (reference sequence). CDR3 length: 14 amino acids. The CDR3 bases are TGTGACAGCAGCCTAAGACAGGGTGATGAAAAACTGTTTTTT. Protein: CDSSLRQGDEKLFF.

The CDR3 here is CASSSRGRYTYGYTF. The CDR3 DNA reads as TGTGCCAGCAGTTCCAGGGGGCGCTATACCTATGGCTACACCTTC. The chain carries TRBV6-2 or TRBV6-3 and TRBJ1-2; 8 bases are a match to TRBD1. The CDR3 length is 15 residues. CDR1 and CDR2 from the germline V gene are MNHEY and SVGEGT. Trimming cost V 4 bases and J 4 bases; bases outside gene matches: 8.

There are many counts of this clonotype. The J gene is TRBJ2-7, the V gene TRBV10-3, with TRBD2 identical over 8 bases. This CDR3 has 13 residues. V gave up 7 bases and J gave up 4 bases; unmatched junction bases: 6. Germline-derived CDR1 and CDR2 are ENHRY and SYGVKD. The CDR3 loop reads CAIKREGLYEQYV. As DNA, the CDR3 is TGTGCCATCAAACGGGAGGGCCTGTACGAGCAGTACGTC.